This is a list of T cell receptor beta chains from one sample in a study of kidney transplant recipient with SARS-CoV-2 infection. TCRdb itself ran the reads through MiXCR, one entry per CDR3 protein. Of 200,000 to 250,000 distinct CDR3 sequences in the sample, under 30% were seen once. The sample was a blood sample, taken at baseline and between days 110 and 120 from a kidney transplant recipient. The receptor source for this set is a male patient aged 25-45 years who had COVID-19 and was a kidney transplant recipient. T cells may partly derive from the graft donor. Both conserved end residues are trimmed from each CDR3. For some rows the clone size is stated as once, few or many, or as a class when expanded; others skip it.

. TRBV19 ASSIVSGLVGLETQY
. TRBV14 ASRTSGGAHEQF
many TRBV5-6 ASSRLDRLHNSPLH
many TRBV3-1 ASSPPGIQMNTEAF
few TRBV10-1 ASSFGTSEADTQY
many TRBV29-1 SVEDRLVNIQY
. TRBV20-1 SAYAPRQGNEKLF
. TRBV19 ASSIAFNIQY
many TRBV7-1 ASSIRSHEGKTYGYT
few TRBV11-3 ASSFTTSTDTQY
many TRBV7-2 ASSGRSSLNTGELF
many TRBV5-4 ASSLEGAYNEQF
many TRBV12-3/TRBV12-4 ASSPRGLAGTDTQY
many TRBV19 ASSVFTTNRKTYGYT
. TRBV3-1 ASSYQTPIPGLTGELF
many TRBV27 ASASGRRSGANVLT
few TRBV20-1 SAREAGTVRINYGYT
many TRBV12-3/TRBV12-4 ASSRIRNSRQSRANVLT
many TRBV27 ASSFAGEVAEQY
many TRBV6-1 ASSKREGGRKTYGYT